One TCR beta chain is described in this entry. Its specificity is unknown. It was with 60 Vbeta and 13 Jbeta primers that the PCR ran. The assay was immunoSEQ multiplex PCR, and TCRdb's table has in-frame clones only and misses some. Here the sample spans roughly 90,000 clones, about four fifths being singletons. These data belong to a study of cytomegalovirus exposure and HLA in healthy donors. Regarding the study as a whole: The only immune exposure information that was available was CMV serostatus. The likely explanation for a cluster of highly shared sequence variants was sequencing artifact. Several V segments, TRBV6-2 and TRBV6-3 among them, could not be told apart and were dropped. For most TCR beta V segments, an earlier analysis put the productive rate at about 87% or about 30% of the time.

CDR1 and CDR2 (germline): SQVTM, ANQGSEA. CDR3 length equals 12 residues. V dropped 4 bases and J dropped 10 bases, with 14 bases sitting between them. The chain employs TRBV29-1 and TRBJ2-1; the D gene is possibly TRBD2 (5 bases). The sample consisted of PBMCs. The source is a man under 40 in good health and CMV-seropositive. The CDR3 sequence is CSVAPRTGEQFF. The CDR3 nucleotides read TGCAGCGTTGCGCCGCGGACGGGAGAGCAGTTCTTC.